The clone carrying this T cell receptor beta chain has only one observation. The antigen is undetermined. Vbeta (60) and Jbeta (13) primers were used in the PCR. TCRdb's table, derived via immunoSEQ multiplex PCR, lists solely in-frame clones and lacks some. The sample includes around 61,000 clones, 65% to 70% of them seen just once. The CDR3 consists of 11 residues. Germline V CDR1 and CDR2: GTSNPN, SVGIG (reference sequence). Trimming shortened V by 2 bases and J by 7 bases, and 8 bases separated the two germline ends. This record comes from a study of cytomegalovirus exposure and HLA in healthy donors. Study-wide points: According to a later analysis, most TCR beta chains associated with CMV appeared HLA-restricted. A missense variant in DCLRE1C was later tied to TCR beta V- and J-gene trimming. In a later analysis, donors in an Asian-associated ancestry cluster reportedly had fewer N-insertions in productive TCRs than the cohort mean. Most TCR beta V segments were productive about 87% or about 30% of the time in an earlier analysis.

This chain uses TRBV30 with TRBJ1-1, with D unclear. Specimen: PBMCs. The clonotype originates from a man in his forties or fifties in good health and CMV-seropositive. The CDR3 DNA reads as TGTGCCTGGAGTCCTGGGCTTGAAGCTTTCTTT. This sequence encodes CAWSPGLEAFF.